Each of the 18 T cell receptor beta chains below was sequenced from the same sample in a study of cytomegalovirus exposure and HLA in healthy donors. Primers for the PCR totalled 60 Vbeta and 13 Jbeta. Sequencing used immunoSEQ multiplex PCR; TCRdb keeps in-frame clones, though not all of them. Of some 180,000 clones in the sample, 65% to 85% were seen once. Sequencing was done on a sample of PBMCs. The receptors were sampled from a girl between 5 and 17 years old in good health and CMV-seropositive.

In this sample, this clone turned up a few times. This sequence joins TRBV2 and TRBJ1-2; TRBD1 matches 9 bases. The germline gives CDR1 SNHLY, CDR2 FYNNEI. The CDR3 has 16 residues. V shed 2 bases, J shed 4 bases, and the junction held 8 bases outside the gene matches. The CDR3 sequence is CASSETGTGTPYGYTF. The DNA for the CDR3 is TGTGCCAGCAGTGAAACGGGGACAGGGACCCCCTATGGCTACACCTTC.

V is TRBV5-4 and J is TRBJ1-1, with D maybe TRBD1 (6 bases). Trimming took 4 bases from V and 1 from J, leaving 14 bases between them. CDR1 SGHNT and CDR2 YYREEE come from the germline V gene (reference sequence). The CDR3 has 15 amino acids. The CDR3 loop reads CASSGLGQKNTEAFF. The CDR3 DNA sequence: TGTGCCAGCAGCGGTTTGGGACAAAAGAACACTGAAGCTTTCTTT.

The rearrangement links TRBV4-1 to TRBJ2-1; TRBD2 matches 7 bases. Germline loops: CDR1 MGHRA, CDR2 YSYEKL. This CDR3 has 19 amino acids. V dropped 0 bases and J dropped 2; count of bases not matched to a gene: 13. CDR3 protein: CASSQDRGPGGRAYNEQFF. CDR3 DNA: TGCGCCAGCAGCCAAGATAGAGGGCCGGGGGGTAGGGCCTACAATGAGCAGTTCTTC.

This clone was detected only a few times. The V and J genes are TRBV6-1 and TRBJ2-7, with 11 bases matching TRBD2. The CDR3 has 15 amino acids. CDR1 MNHNS and CDR2 SASEGT come from the germline V gene. The V gene end was trimmed by 2 bases and the J gene end by 6 bases; junction bases not matched to a gene: 6. The CDR3 sequence: CASSERTSGSSEQYF. The CDR3 DNA follows: TGTGCCAGCAGTGAAAGAACTAGCGGGAGCTCCGAGCAGTACTTC.

This clone turned up a few times. The CDR3 DNA is TGTGCCAGCAGCTCTGGGGAGACAGATACGCAGTATTTT. The encoded protein is CASSSGETDTQYF. J is TRBJ2-3 and V is TRBV6-5, with a weak D call TRBD2 (5 bases). From germline, CDR1 is MNHEY and CDR2 SVGAGI. This CDR3 is 13 amino acids long. V lost 6 bases and J 3 bases, leaving 10 bases between the germline ends.

This clone appeared a few times. V is TRBV6-1 and J is TRBJ2-3; tentatively, D is TRBD2 (5 bases). The V end lost 0 bases, the J end lost 4 bases, and 11 bases lay between the germline ends. Germline V gives CDR1 MNHNS, CDR2 SASEGT. This CDR3 has 15 amino acids. The CDR3 is CASSEADLGADTQYF. CDR3 bases: TGTGCCAGCAGTGAAGCGGATCTCGGGGCAGATACGCAGTATTTT.

The chain employs TRBV5-6 and TRBJ2-2; 9 bases are a match to TRBD2. V shed 6 bases and J 4 bases; nucleotides not matched to a gene: 16. This CDR3 region has 18 residues. Germline V gene lookup returns CDR1 SGHDT and CDR2 YYEEEE. The DNA of the CDR3 is TGTGCCAGCAACAAGTGGGGTAGCGGGAGTTCGATCACCGGGGAGCTGTTTTTT. Protein: CASNKWGSGSSITGELFF. Based on the CDR3 plus reference TRBV5-6 and TRBJ2-2, the full variable domain is DAGVTQSPTHLIKTRGQQVTLRCSPKSGHDTVSWYQQALGQGPQFIFQYYEEEERQRGNFPDRFSGHQFPNYSSELNVNALLLGDSALYLCASNKWGSGSSITGELFFGEGSRLTVL.

This clone was picked up a small number of times. The chain uses TRBV27 and TRBJ2-2, with D possibly matching TRBD2 (6 bases). The length of the CDR3 is 15 residues. V was clipped by 5 bases and J by 7 bases, with 17 bases between them. CDR1 and CDR2 from the germline V gene are MNHEY and SMNVEV (reference sequence). CDR3 sequence (DNA): TGTGCCAGCAGTCAAAGTACGCGGGGAGGCGGGGAGCTGTTTTTT. Translating it yields CASSQSTRGGGELFF.

The V call is TRBV2, the J call TRBJ2-6; D might be TRBD1 (5 bases). Per germline, CDR1 SNHLY and CDR2 FYNNEI. The CDR3 contains 14 residues. The ends were cut back, 5 bases at V and 3 bases at J, with 8 bases in the middle. The CDR3 protein is CASSSGFGANVLTF. The CDR3 bases are TGTGCCAGCAGTTCAGGGTTTGGGGCCAACGTCCTGACTTTC.

This chain links TRBV30 with TRBJ2-4; D is perhaps TRBD1 (5 bases). From germline, CDR1 is GTSNPN and CDR2 SVGIG (reference sequence). The CDR3 is made up of 13 amino acids. Trimming removed 7 bases at V and 0 bases at J, with 10 bases between. The CDR3 reads CALKGLAKNIQYF. The CDR3 nucleotides read TGTGCCTTGAAGGGGTTAGCCAAAAACATTCAGTACTTC.

This clone was detected once. The chain links TRBV7-9 to TRBJ2-1; TRBD2 matches at 11 bases. The junction had 7 bases not matched to a gene; V was cut back by 6 bases and J by 3 bases. The germline V gene has CDR1 SEHNR and CDR2 FQNEAQ (reference sequence). The CDR3 is made up of 16 amino acids. The CDR3: CASRLGLADLYNEQFF. Written as DNA, the CDR3 is TGTGCCAGCAGGTTGGGACTAGCGGACCTCTACAATGAGCAGTTCTTC. The variable domain in full, completed from reference TRBV7-9 and TRBJ2-1, reads DTGVSQNPRHKITKRGQNVTFRCDPISEHNRLYWYRQTLGQGPEFLTYFQNEAQLEKSRLLSDRFSAERPKGSFSTLEIQRTEQGDSAMYLCASRLGLADLYNEQFFGPGTRLTVL.

The chain combines TRBV10-2 with TRBJ1-1; 7 bases fit TRBD1. Germline trimming cut 8 bases from V and 1 base from J; bases unmatched to any gene: 4. The CDR3 length is 13 residues. Germline CDR1 is WSHSY and CDR2 is SAAADI. CDR3 sequence (DNA): TGCGCCAGCTCACAGGGGAGGAACACTGAAGCTTTCTTT. Translating it yields CASSQGRNTEAFF.

V and J are TRBV6-1 and TRBJ1-1; TRBD1 matches 8 bases. J was trimmed by 3 bases and V by 7 bases; bases with no gene match: 10. The CDR3 has 15 amino acids. Germline V CDR1 and CDR2: MNHNS, SASEGT. The CDR3 DNA sequence: TGTGCCAGCACGGGGGCCGGACAGGGTCACACTGAAGCTTTCTTT. Encoded protein: CASTGAGQGHTEAFF.

V gene TRBV18 combines with J gene TRBJ2-7, with 7 bases fitting TRBD2. Trimming at V came to 2 bases and at J to 2 bases, leaving 3 bases not matched to a gene. This CDR3 has 14 residues. In germline, CDR1 is KGHSH, CDR2 LQKENI. The CDR3 bases are TGTGCCAGCTCACCAAGGACTAGGCCCTACGAGCAGTACTTC. This translates into CASSPRTRPYEQYF.

The chain couples TRBV7-9 to TRBJ2-7; D is unresolved. The CDR3 loop spans 14 amino acids. Germline V gene data show CDR1 as SEHNR and CDR2 as FQNEAQ (reference sequence). The V and J ends lost 3 bases and 3 bases respectively, with 12 bases between them. In DNA form, the CDR3 reads TGTGCCAGCAGCTTGACCGACGGGTTCTACGAGCAGTACTTC. Protein product: CASSLTDGFYEQYF.

This chain links TRBV7-9 with TRBJ2-7; D is unresolved. V lost 5 bases, J lost 4 bases, and 6 bases lay in between. Per the germline V gene, CDR1 is SEHNR and CDR2 is FQNEAQ (reference sequence). The CDR3 is 11 residues long. CDR3 nucleotides: TGTGCCAGCAGCCCGGTGTACGAGCAGTACTTC. This encodes CASSPVYEQYF.

This clone was detected only a few times. This CDR3 is also generated by other DNA sequences in the sample. The chain joins TRBV6-1 to TRBJ1-1; 7 nucleotides line up with TRBD1. The CDR3 is 14 residues long. The V and J ends lost 6 bases and 4 bases, in that order; junction bases with no gene match: 8. The germline V gene has CDR1 MNHNS and CDR2 SASEGT. The CDR3 region is CASRPTGDGTEAFF. The CDR3 DNA follows: TGTGCCAGCAGACCTACAGGGGACGGCACTGAAGCTTTCTTT.

This clone was detected only a few times. The gene calls are TRBV7-6 and TRBJ1-1; 11 bases map to TRBD1. This CDR3 is 15 amino acids long. Losses at the gene ends were 5 bases for V and 0 bases for J; bases not matched to a gene: 2. Germline V gene data show CDR1 as SGHVS and CDR2 as FNYEAQ. CDR3 sequence reads: CASSPDRGLNTEAFF. In DNA, the CDR3 is TGTGCCAGCAGCCCGGACAGGGGGCTGAACACTGAAGCTTTCTTT.